This is a list of T cell receptor beta chains from one sample in a study of T cell repertoires in cytomegalovirus infection. From the reads, TCRdb called clonotypes with MiXCR, one entry per CDR3 protein. The profile shows more than 400,000 distinct CDR3 sequences, 26% of them singletons. Sequencing was performed on PBMCs. The receptors originated from a human donor in good health (CMV status not recorded). Some clones in this sample may be carry-over from other donors' samples. Each CDR3 is given with its conserved first and last residue. The order of the fields is D gene, V gene, clone size, J gene, CDR3 protein, CDR3 DNA. A D gene is named only where the DNA matches it firmly. Where a row states a size, it is once, few, many or the class of an expanded clone; other rows omit it.

TRBD1	TRBV5-5	few	TRBJ1-6	CASRDWTGEGSPLHF	TGTGCCAGCAGGGACTGGACAGGAGAGGGTTCACCCCTCCACTTT
NA	TRBV3-1	NA	TRBJ1-1	CASSQGLFRNTEAFF	TGTGCCAGCAGCCAAGGCCTATTCAGAAACACTGAAGCTTTCTTT
TRBD2	TRBV5-5	NA	TRBJ2-4	CASSYLAGEGGNIQYF	TGTGCCAGCAGCTACCTAGCGGGAGAGGGAGGGAACATTCAGTACTTC
NA	TRBV19	few	TRBJ1-1	CASMRWNLGQATEAFF	TGTGCCAGTATGAGATGGAATCTCGGTCAAGCCACTGAAGCTTTCTTT
TRBD2	TRBV20-1	NA	TRBJ2-1	CSAPGLKNNEQFF	TGCAGTGCCCCGGGACTAAAGAACAATGAGCAGTTCTTC
TRBD2	TRBV11-2	many	TRBJ2-1	CASSSGLAGVNEQFF	TGTGCCAGCAGCAGTGGACTAGCGGGAGTCAATGAGCAGTTCTTC
NA	TRBV6-1	NA	TRBJ2-2	CASKSPGNTGELFF	TGTGCCAGCAAAAGCCCAGGGAACACCGGGGAGCTGTTTTTT
TRBD2	TRBV20-1	few	TRBJ2-5	CSASGTSGRAQETQYF	TGCAGTGCTTCCGGGACTAGCGGGAGAGCCCAAGAGACCCAGTACTTC
NA	TRBV19	NA	TRBJ2-5	CASTGGEKETQYF	TGTGCCAGTACCGGTGGGGAAAAAGAGACCCAGTACTTC
NA	TRBV27	NA	TRBJ2-5	CASSPLGGGETQYF	TGTGCCAGCAGTCCACTAGGAGGGGGAGAGACCCAGTACTTC
NA	TRBV27	NA	TRBJ1-1	CASSLQMGGTANTEAFF	TGTGCCAGCAGTCTACAAATGGGAGGGACCGCGAACACTGAAGCTTTCTTT
TRBD1	TRBV11-2	NA	TRBJ2-5	CASSLSPGQGVETQYF	TGTGCCAGCAGTCTATCACCCGGACAGGGAGTAGAGACCCAGTACTTC
NA	TRBV27	few	TRBJ2-7	CASSTQGQGQYF	TGTGCCAGCAGTACTCAGGGGCAGGGGCAGTACTTC
TRBD2	TRBV9	NA	TRBJ2-5	CASSSTRLAGGQETQYF	TGTGCCAGCAGCTCTACCCGATTAGCGGGAGGACAAGAGACCCAGTACTTC
NA	TRBV2	NA	TRBJ1-1	CASGKIVGGTEAFF	TGTGCCAGCGGTAAGATCGTGGGAGGGACTGAAGCTTTCTTT
NA	TRBV6-2/TRBV6-3	few	TRBJ1-1	CASSLRGLSEAFF	TGTGCCAGCAGTTTAAGGGGTCTCTCTGAAGCTTTCTTT
NA	TRBV6-2/TRBV6-3	NA	TRBJ2-3	CASSYGGLTDTQYF	TGTGCCAGCAGTTACGGAGGACTCACAGATACGCAGTATTTT
NA	TRBV7-2	few	TRBJ1-2	CASSSGTRRGGYTF	TGTGCCAGCAGCTCCGGAACAAGGAGAGGTGGCTACACCTTC
NA	TRBV5-6	few	TRBJ1-5	CASSLSISNQPQHF	TGTGCCAGCAGCTTGAGTATTAGCAATCAGCCCCAGCATTTT
NA	TRBV6-8	few	TRBJ1-4	CASSYTPGPATNEKLFF	TGTGCCAGCAGTTACACCCCAGGGCCTGCAACTAATGAAAAACTGTTTTTT
TRBD2	TRBV7-9	few	TRBJ2-7	CASSRTSGRSYEQYF	TGTGCCAGCAGCCGGACTAGCGGGAGATCGTACGAGCAGTACTTC
TRBD1	TRBV7-2	many	TRBJ1-2	CASSLVWDRGRDGYTF	TGTGCCAGCAGCTTAGTTTGGGACAGGGGGCGTGATGGCTACACCTTC
NA	TRBV12-3/TRBV12-4	NA	TRBJ1-3	CASSLRILGNTIYF	TGTGCCAGCAGTTTGAGGATCCTTGGAAACACCATATATTTT
TRBD2	TRBV7-2	NA	TRBJ2-7	CASTDPTSGRLDEQYF	TGTGCCAGCACCGACCCGACTAGCGGGAGACTCGACGAGCAGTACTTC
TRBD2	TRBV10-3	many	TRBJ2-3	CAISRTSGIREGDTQYF	TGTGCCATCAGTCGGACTAGCGGGATTCGAGAGGGAGATACGCAGTATTTT
TRBD2	TRBV18	NA	TRBJ2-1	CASSDLAGGDNEQFF	TGTGCCAGCTCAGATCTAGCGGGCGGCGACAATGAGCAGTTCTTC
TRBD1	TRBV19	NA	TRBJ1-5	CASTPGAGTGYGQPQHF	TGTGCCAGTACCCCCGGGGCCGGGACAGGGTACGGTCAGCCCCAGCATTTT